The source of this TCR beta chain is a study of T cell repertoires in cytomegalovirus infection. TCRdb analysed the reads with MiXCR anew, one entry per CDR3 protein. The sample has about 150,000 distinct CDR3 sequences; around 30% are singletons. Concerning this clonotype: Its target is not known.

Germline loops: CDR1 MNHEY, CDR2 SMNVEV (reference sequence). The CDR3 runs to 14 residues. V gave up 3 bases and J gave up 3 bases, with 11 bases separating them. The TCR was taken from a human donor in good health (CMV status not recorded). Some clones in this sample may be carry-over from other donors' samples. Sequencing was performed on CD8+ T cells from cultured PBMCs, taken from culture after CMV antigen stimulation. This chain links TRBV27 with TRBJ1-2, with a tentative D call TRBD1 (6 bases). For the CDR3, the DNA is TGTGCCAGCAGTTTTGGGGGGCCGGACTATGGCTACACCTTC. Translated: CASSFGGPDYGYTF.